The next 8 T cell receptor beta chains were all read from a single sample in a study of blood T cells in healthy people across ages. It was with a sample-barcoded 5' primer and a J-beta primer mix that a second PCR of roughly 7 to 12 cycles was run. TCRdb fed the 5' RACE reads into MiXCR, producing one record per CDR3 protein. The table lists 980,000 or so distinct CDR3 sequences, about 48% of them singletons. Sequences were obtained from blood. The receptors were gathered from a man aged 30-40 years in good health.

The chain combines TRBV20-1 with TRBJ2-6; D may correspond to TRBD1 or TRBD2 (5 bases each). CDR1 is DFQATT, CDR2 SNEGSKA, per germline (reference sequence). This CDR3 comprises 16 residues. CDR3 amino acids: CSAELWGTSGANVLTF. CDR3 sequence (DNA): TGCAGCGCGGAGTTATGGGGGACCTCTGGGGCCAACGTCCTGACTTTC.

This clonotype was seen a few times. The CDR3 DNA reads as TGTGCCAGCAGTTTAGCCCAGGGGTCAGATACGCAGTATTTT. Translating gives CASSLAQGSDTQYF. The rearrangement links TRBV12-3 or TRBV12-4 to TRBJ2-3, with D possibly matching TRBD1 (6 bases). The CDR3 length is 14 residues. Deletions cut 0 bases from V and 4 bases from J, with 8 bases between.

The chain uses TRBV12-3 or TRBV12-4 and TRBJ1-2; tentatively, D is TRBD1 (6 bases). CDR3 size: 14 residues. V was trimmed by 5 bases and J by 7 bases, leaving 17 bases between them. CDR3 coding DNA: TGTGCCAGCAGTCCCATGTCCGGGGGCTCTGGCTACACCTTC. Translation: CASSPMSGGSGYTF.

This clonotype has a count of ten or more. The chain has TRBV4-3 and TRBJ1-6; 9 bases are a match to TRBD1. Looked up from germline, CDR1 is LGHNA and CDR2 is YSLEER. V was pared by 4 bases and J by 10 bases, with 2 bases of the junction left unmatched. The CDR3 covers 13 residues. The CDR3 DNA follows: TGCGCCAGCAGCCTCACAGGGGGCTCACCCCTCCACTTT. Translating it yields CASSLTGGSPLHF.

A remark on this clonotype: One end of the junction does not line up with germline, which may come from a read error. The genes are TRBV4-2 and TRBJ2-7; D gene unclear. The CDR3 runs 14 residues. Germline V gene lookup returns CDR1 LGHNA and CDR2 YNFKEQ. CDR3 sequence (DNA): TGTGTCAGCAGCCAAGAAACGAGCTCCTACGAGCAGTACTTC. Translating it yields CVSSQETSSYEQYF.

The chain carries TRBV2 and TRBJ2-3; 7 nucleotides line up with TRBD2. The V gene's germline CDR1 is SNHLY and CDR2 FYNNEI. The CDR3 has 14 residues. V trimming: 3 bases; J trimming: 8 bases; junction bases outside the gene matches: 8. The CDR3 nucleotides are TGTGCCAGCAGTGAGGAACTAGCGTCCGTTACGCAGTATTTT. Protein product: CASSEELASVTQYF.

This clonotype has a handful of counts. The chain carries TRBV9 and TRBJ2-3; 7 nucleotides match TRBD1. The CDR3 has 16 amino acids. Germline lookup yields CDR1 SGDLS and CDR2 YYNGEE. Germline trimming cut 0 bases from V and 4 bases from J; bases unmatched to any gene: 8. CDR3 coding DNA: TGTGCCAGCAGCGTAGCAGGGGGAGCAGTTTCAGATACGCAGTATTTT. Its translation: CASSVAGGAVSDTQYF.

The J gene is TRBJ2-7, the V gene TRBV7-2; TRBD1 agrees at 9 bases. Per the germline V gene, CDR1 is SGHTA and CDR2 is FQGNSA. The CDR3 is 16 residues long. The ends lost 4 bases at V and 7 bases at J; junction bases unmatched: 14. The CDR3 nucleotides read TGTGCCAGCAGCTCCCACTCCGGGACAGGGAAGGAGGAGCAGTACTTC. It specifies CASSSHSGTGKEEQYF.